Listed here are 24 T cell receptor beta chains from one sample, sequenced in a study of T cells in Graves' hyperthyroidism and ophthalmopathy (dated by TCRdb to between 2018 and 2021). Library method: multiplex PCR. The instrument was an Illumina HiSeq 2000. Amplification of TCR beta CDR3 regions was carried out from RNA transcripts. The first round of RT-PCR for the TCR CDR3 was performed with the HTBI primer set and the Qiagen OneStep RT-PCR kit. TCRdb trimmed public reads at Q25 via fastp, called clones via MiXCR and kept in-frame beta chains. All rows with the same CDR3 protein become a single entry with the most common DNA and genes. Present in this sample are more than 55,000 distinct CDR3 sequences, about 57% of which were seen just once. The top ten clonotypes cover about 3.3% of the sample. Sequencing was carried out using blood. The receptors here all came from a woman aged 60-70 years with Graves' ophthalmopathy.

V is TRBV6-1 and J is TRBJ2-7; D ambiguous. The germline V and J ends were trimmed by 3 bases and 2 bases, with 14 bases remaining between them. CDR3 length: 15 amino acids. Germline CDR1 reads MNHNS; CDR2 reads SASEGT. The CDR3 is CASSDYSHITYEQYF. The CDR3 coding sequence is TGTGCCAGCAGTGACTACAGCCACATAACCTACGAGCAGTACTTC.

This clonotype came up many times. This chain joins TRBV15 and TRBJ2-2; TRBD1 might be the D (7 bases). There are 15 residues in the CDR3. Germline CDR1 and CDR2: LNHNV and YYDKDF (reference sequence). The V end lost 5 bases, the J end lost 7 bases, and 17 bases lay between the germline ends. CDR3 in DNA: TGTGCCACCAGCGCAGTCAGGGGGGCGAGCGGGGAGCTGTTTTTT. It encodes CATSAVRGASGELFF. Combining the CDR3 with reference TRBV15 and TRBJ2-2 gives the whole variable domain DAMVIQNPRYQVTQFGKPVTLSCSQTLNHNVMYWYQQKSSQAPKLLFHYYDKDFNNEADTPDNFQSRRPNTSFCFLDIRSPGLGDTAMYLCATSAVRGASGELFFGEGSRLTVL.

This clonotype was counted ten times or more. The chain is built from TRBV6-5 and TRBJ1-5; TRBD1 agrees at 7 bases. Germline V lookup: CDR1 MNHEY, CDR2 SVGAGI. The CDR3 runs 18 residues. The J segment lost 0 bases and the V segment lost 6 bases, leaving 14 bases of the junction unmatched. CDR3 loop: CASREGAGRTYSNQPQHF. The CDR3 bases are TGTGCCAGCAGAGAGGGGGCAGGACGTACCTATAGCAATCAGCCCCAGCATTTT.

CDR3 sequence reads: CASSEAGQPQHF. CDR3 in DNA: TGCGCCAGCAGTGAGGCAGGTCAGCCCCAGCATTTT. The chain uses TRBV10-2 and TRBJ1-5; D is unresolved. V was shortened by 2 bases and J by 6 bases, with 5 bases between the two germline ends. Per the germline V gene, CDR1 is WSHSY and CDR2 is SAAADI. The CDR3 totals 12 residues.

The chain couples TRBV5-1 to TRBJ2-7; no definite D call. CDR1 SGHRS and CDR2 YFSETQ come from the germline V gene. Trimming took off 2 bases at V and 0 bases at J, with 9 bases between the two ends. The CDR3 loop spans 14 amino acids. The CDR3 is CASSLGQSSYEQYF. The CDR3 region has the DNA TGCGCCAGCAGCTTAGGGCAGAGCTCCTACGAGCAGTACTTC.

This clonotype came up many times. CDR3 sequence (DNA): TGTGCCAGCAGCTTAGGACAGCGGAATTCACCCCTCCACTTT. Protein sequence: CASSLGQRNSPLHF. The chain uses TRBV7-6 and TRBJ1-6; D perhaps matches TRBD1 (5 bases). The CDR3 is made up of 14 amino acids. With 1 base removed from V and 7 bases from J, the gap between germline ends came to 8 bases. The V gene's germline CDR1 is SGHVS and CDR2 FNYEAQ.

This sequence joins TRBV20-1 and TRBJ2-3, with D hard to call. Germline V lookup: CDR1 DFQATT, CDR2 SNEGSKA (reference sequence). CDR3 size: 11 residues. With 5 bases removed from V and 3 bases from J, the gap between germline ends came to 6 bases. CDR3: CSASRTDTQYF. CDR3 DNA: TGCAGTGCTTCCCGGACAGATACGCAGTATTTT.

This clonotype appeared many times. The rearrangement joins TRBV5-1 to TRBJ2-2, with D perhaps TRBD1 or TRBD2 (7 bases each). Germline loops: CDR1 SGHRS, CDR2 YFSETQ. This CDR3 contains 14 residues. The V and J ends lost 4 bases and 5 bases respectively, with 12 bases between them. This CDR3 reads CASSRQGGTGELFF. Written as DNA, the CDR3 is TGCGCCAGCAGCAGACAGGGAGGGACCGGGGAGCTGTTTTTT. Full variable domain (rest looked up from reference TRBV5-1 and TRBJ2-2): KAGVTQTPRYLIKTRGQQVTLSCSPISGHRSVSWYQQTPGQGLQFLFEYFSETQRNKGNFPGRFSGRQFSNSRSEMNVSTLELGDSALYLCASSRQGGTGELFFGEGSRLTVL.

This clonotype appeared once. CDR3 nucleotides: TGTGCCAGTAGTATCGCCCGTAATAGCAATCAGCCCCAGCATTTT. It is translated as CASSIARNSNQPQHF. The chain is built from TRBV19 and TRBJ1-5; D not certain. Per germline, CDR1 LNHDA and CDR2 SQIVND (reference sequence). The V gene lost 3 bases and the J gene lost 0 bases, with 9 bases spanning the gap. This CDR3 has 15 amino acids.

The chain employs TRBV3-1 and TRBJ2-5; 7 nucleotides line up with TRBD2. The V gene end was trimmed by 0 bases and the J gene end by 5 bases; junction bases not matched to a gene: 6. This CDR3 comprises 15 residues. The germline CDR1 and CDR2 sequences are LGHDT and YNNKEL (reference sequence). CDR3 protein: CASSQDGGGEETQYF. The CDR3 nucleotides are TGTGCCAGCAGCCAAGATGGGGGAGGGGAGGAGACCCAGTACTTC.

This chain links TRBV4-3 with TRBJ2-7, with 7 bases matching TRBD1. V shed 0 bases, J shed 5 bases, and the junction held 7 bases outside the gene matches. Germline V gives CDR1 LGHNA, CDR2 YSLEER. CDR3 length: 15 residues. As DNA, the CDR3 is TGCGCCAGCAGCCAAGATTCTTGGCAGGGGGACGAGCAGTACTTC. Translated: CASSQDSWQGDEQYF.

On this clonotype: Lacking the conserved final phenylalanine or tryptophan, this CDR3 likely reflects a read error. The DNA is omitted, as the CDR3 cannot be located on it reliably, and the CDR3 follows TCRdb's listing. The rearrangement joins TRBV15 to TRBJ2-4. Germline V gene sequence: CDR1 LNHNV, CDR2 YYDKDF (reference sequence). The CDR3 adds up to 16 amino acids, both ends counted. CDR3 sequence: CATSRVKGLAKNIQIG.

This rearrangement joins TRBV10-3 to TRBJ2-7; D is perhaps TRBD1 or TRBD2 (5 bases each). This CDR3 region has 16 residues. CDR1 and CDR2 (germline): ENHRY, SYGVKD. The V end lost 10 bases, the J end lost 6 bases, and 28 bases lay between the germline ends. This chain's CDR3 is CATMGTLVFGGSEQYF. Here the CDR3 DNA reads TGTGCCACCATGGGGACGCTAGTTTTCGGAGGAAGCGAGCAGTACTTC.

This chain joins TRBV4-3 and TRBJ2-1; D is ambiguous. Trimming stripped 1 base from V and 12 bases from J, with 1 base between. The CDR3 loop spans 9 amino acids. In germline, CDR1 is LGHNA, CDR2 YSLEER. The CDR3 protein is CASSQGQFF. The CDR3 DNA reads as TGCGCCAGCAGCCAAGGGCAGTTCTTC.

The sample holds many counts of this clonotype. CDR3 sequence (DNA): TGTGCCAGCAGCCAAGATAGGGCAGGGGCACCCTCCTACGAGCAGTACTTC. Its protein product is CASSQDRAGAPSYEQYF. V and J are TRBV4-2 and TRBJ2-7; the D gene is possibly TRBD1 (6 bases). Per germline, CDR1 LGHNA and CDR2 YNFKEQ. V lost 0 bases and J lost 0, with 15 bases in between. CDR3 length: 17 residues.

The rearrangement joins TRBV9 to TRBJ1-5; D call uncertain. The germline V and J ends were trimmed by 0 bases and 11 bases, with 15 bases remaining between them. The CDR3 totals 14 residues. Germline CDR1 SGDLS, CDR2 YYNGEE. The CDR3 protein is CASSVGIGRETQHF. The CDR3 bases are TGTGCCAGCAGCGTAGGGATAGGGAGGGAGACCCAGCATTTT.

There are many counts of this clonotype. The chain couples TRBV5-5 to TRBJ1-6; TRBD1 matches at 7 bases. The CDR3 loop spans 14 amino acids. The V gene end was trimmed by 6 bases and the J gene end by 9 bases; junction bases not matched to a gene: 9. CDR1 and CDR2 from the germline V gene are SGHKS and YYEKEE (reference sequence). The CDR3 bases are TGTGCCAGCACCACAGGGGCAGGGGTTTCACCCCTCCACTTT. This translates into CASTTGAGVSPLHF.

This clonotype came up many times. The rearrangement uses TRBV11-2 and TRBJ2-7, with 8 bases fitting TRBD2. CDR1 is SGHAT and CDR2 is FQNNGV in the germline V gene. The CDR3 has 14 residues. V shed 5 bases, J shed 4 bases, and the junction held 7 bases outside the gene matches. The CDR3 DNA is TGTGCCAGCAGCCTCGGAGCGGGAGCGTACGAGCAGTACTTC. Translating it yields CASSLGAGAYEQYF.

The CDR3 DNA sequence: TGTGCCAGCAGCTTGGGACCAGCGGGGGGTCTTCCTTACAATGAGCAGTTCTTC. It codes for CASSLGPAGGLPYNEQFF. The V and J genes are TRBV11-1 and TRBJ2-1, with TRBD2 identical over 9 bases. Germline V gene lookup returns CDR1 SGHAT and CDR2 FQDESV (reference sequence). The V segment lost 3 bases and the J segment 4 bases; nucleotides outside the gene matches: 13. This CDR3 has 18 amino acids.

This chain connects TRBV14 to TRBJ2-7; 15 positions match TRBD2. V lost 3 bases and J lost 6; bases outside the gene matches: 9. The CDR3 consists of 17 residues. Per the germline V gene, CDR1 is SGHDN and CDR2 is FVKESK. This CDR3 reads CASSHLRTSGRAGEQYF. The CDR3 nucleotides read TGTGCCAGCAGCCACTTAAGGACTAGCGGGAGGGCCGGCGAGCAGTACTTC.

The V call is TRBV7-2, the J call TRBJ1-1; the D is unclear. This CDR3 is built from 12 residues. Germline V lookup: CDR1 SGHTA, CDR2 FQGNSA. V dropped 2 bases and J dropped 3 bases, with 4 bases sitting between them. CDR3: CASSLWYTEAFF. The CDR3 nucleotides are TGTGCCAGCAGCTTATGGTACACTGAAGCTTTCTTT.

The chain has TRBV12-3 or TRBV12-4 and TRBJ2-1, with 11 nucleotides matching TRBD1. The CDR3 totals 17 residues. Unmatched junction bases numbered 10, after V lost 5 bases and J lost 4 bases. CDR3 sequence (DNA): TGTGCCAGCAGTCCGGGGACAGGGGGAAAACTATACAATGAGCAGTTCTTC. It codes for CASSPGTGGKLYNEQFF.

This clonotype has a handful of counts. V usage is TRBV3-1 and J usage is TRBJ2-3; possible D gene TRBD2, 6 bases. V gave up 4 bases and J gave up 2 bases, with 19 bases separating them. The CDR3 runs to 17 residues. CDR1 and CDR2 from the germline V gene are LGHDT and YNNKEL (reference sequence). The CDR3 nucleotides are TGTGCCAGCAGCCTCGCTTGGGGGGAGCGCCCCACAGATACGCAGTATTTT. Translation: CASSLAWGERPTDTQYF.

The chain links TRBV7-2 to TRBJ2-1; the D gene is possibly TRBD2 (5 bases). The V gene's germline CDR1 is SGHTA and CDR2 FQGNSA. V was cut by 1 base and J by 9 bases, with 16 bases left in between. The CDR3 covers 15 residues. The CDR3 sequence is CASSLGRTRGSEQFF. The CDR3 DNA sequence: TGTGCCAGCAGCTTAGGGAGGACTCGAGGCAGTGAGCAGTTCTTC.